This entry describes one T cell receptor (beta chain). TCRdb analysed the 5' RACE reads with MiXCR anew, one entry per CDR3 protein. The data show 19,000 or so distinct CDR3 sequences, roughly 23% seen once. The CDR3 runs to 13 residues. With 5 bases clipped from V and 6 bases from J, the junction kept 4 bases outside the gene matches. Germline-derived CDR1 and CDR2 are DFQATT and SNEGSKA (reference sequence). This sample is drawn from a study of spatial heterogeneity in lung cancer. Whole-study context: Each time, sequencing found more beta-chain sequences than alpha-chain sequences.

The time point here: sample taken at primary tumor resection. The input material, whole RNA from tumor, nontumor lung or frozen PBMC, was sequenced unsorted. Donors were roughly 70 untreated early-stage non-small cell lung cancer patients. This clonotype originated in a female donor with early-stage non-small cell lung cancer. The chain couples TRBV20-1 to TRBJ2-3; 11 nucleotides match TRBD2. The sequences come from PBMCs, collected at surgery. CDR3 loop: CSASSGGSDTQYF. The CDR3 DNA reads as TGCAGTGCTTCTAGCGGGGGGTCGGATACGCAGTATTTT.